Listed below are T cell receptor beta chains from one sample, sequenced in a study of T cells in Graves' hyperthyroidism and ophthalmopathy. TCRdb analysed the multiplex PCR reads with MiXCR anew, one entry per CDR3 protein. Among around 380,000 distinct CDR3 sequences listed, roughly 12% were seen once. The sequenced sample consisted of blood. The receptors were gathered from a young man with Graves' hyperthyroidism that later progressed to Graves' ophthalmopathy. Both conserved end residues are part of each CDR3. A D gene is named only where the DNA matches it firmly. The size field is filled for only some rows; it gives once, few, many or a size class.

j_call | clone_size | d_call | v_call | cdr3_nt | cdr3_aa
TRBJ2-2 | few | TRBD1 | TRBV15 | TGTGCCACCAGTCACGACAGGGTGGTACCCGGGGAGCTGTTTTTT | CATSHDRVVPGELFF
TRBJ1-5 | many | NA | TRBV7-2 | TGTGCCAGCAGCTTCAGGCTAGGACAGCCCCAGCATTTT | CASSFRLGQPQHF
TRBJ2-7 | few | TRBD2 | TRBV7-9 | TGTGCCAGCAGCCGGACTAGCGGGGGGGCCTTTTCCTACGAGCAGTACTTC | CASSRTSGGAFSYEQYF
TRBJ2-1 | NA | TRBD2 | TRBV7-6 | TGTGCCAGCAGCTTCGCTAGCGGGGGATATGAGCAGTTCTTC | CASSFASGGYEQFF
TRBJ1-4 | many | TRBD1 | TRBV9 | TGTGCCAGCAGCCAGACAGGGGGCCTTAATGAAAAACTGTTTTTT | CASSQTGGLNEKLFF
TRBJ2-1 | NA | TRBD1 | TRBV12-3/TRBV12-4 | TGTGCCAGCAGTCAACGCGCAGGGGGTTTGGATGAGCAGTTCTTC | CASSQRAGGLDEQFF
TRBJ2-7 | NA | TRBD2 | TRBV20-1 | TGCAGTCTTGCGGGACTAGCGGTGGGGGAGCAGTACTTC | CSLAGLAVGEQYF
TRBJ1-5 | many | NA | TRBV12-3/TRBV12-4 | TGTGCCAGCAGTTTGGAGTGGAGGCAGCCCCAGCATTTT | CASSLEWRQPQHF
TRBJ2-3 | many | TRBD2 | TRBV6-1 | TGTGCCAGCTCCTTCAGCGGGGGGGGGACAGATACGCAGTATTTT | CASSFSGGGTDTQYF
TRBJ2-7 | once | NA | TRBV15 | TGTGCCACCAGCAAAGACCGGTCGGGCGAGCAGTACTTC | CATSKDRSGEQYF
TRBJ2-1 | NA | NA | TRBV11-3 | TGTGCCAGCAGCTTCCAGGGCCGCTCCTACAATGAGCAGTTCTTC | CASSFQGRSYNEQFF
TRBJ2-2 | many | NA | TRBV5-1 | TGCGCCAGCAGCTTCAATCTCGCGAACACCGGGGAGCTGTTTTTT | CASSFNLANTGELFF
TRBJ2-3 | many | NA | TRBV11-3 | TGTGCCAGCAGACAAAGGGTCGGAGATACGCAGTATTTT | CASRQRVGDTQYF
TRBJ2-1 | many | TRBD2 | TRBV28 | TGTGCCAGCAGTTCTTGGACTAGCGGGGGAACCTACAATGAGCAGTTCTTC | CASSSWTSGGTYNEQFF
TRBJ1-4 | NA | TRBD1 | TRBV2 | TGTGCCAGCAGTGTGCAGGGGGCGTCTAATGAAAAACTGTTTTTT | CASSVQGASNEKLFF
TRBJ2-1 | few | TRBD2 | TRBV9 | TGTGCCAGCAGCGTACTAGCGGGGGGCACCGATGAGCAGTTCTTC | CASSVLAGGTDEQFF
TRBJ2-7 | many | NA | TRBV28 | TGTGCCAGCAGCTCCCACAGGGTCTCCTACGAGCAGTACTTC | CASSSHRVSYEQYF
TRBJ2-5 | NA | TRBD2 | TRBV6-2/TRBV6-3 | TGTGCCAGCAGTTTTAGCGGGGGGGCCTGGGAGACCCAGTACTTC | CASSFSGGAWETQYF
TRBJ2-3 | many | TRBD2 | TRBV11-3 | TGTGCCAGCAGCCACGGGGGGAGGACAGATACGCAGTATTTT | CASSHGGRTDTQYF
TRBJ2-7 | NA | TRBD2 | TRBV4-1 | TGCGCCAGCAGCCAACTGGGACTAGAGGACTACGAGCAGTACTTC | CASSQLGLEDYEQYF
TRBJ2-1 | NA | NA | TRBV24-1 | TGTGCCACCAGTGATGGACATATAGTTCATGAGCAGTTCTTC | CATSDGHIVHEQFF
TRBJ1-2 | many | NA | TRBV5-5 | TGTGCCAGCAGCTTGGCCGCTCAGGAGAACTATGGCTACACCTTC | CASSLAAQENYGYTF
TRBJ2-3 | many | TRBD1 | TRBV7-8 | TGTGCCAGCAGCTTAGAGCCGGACAGGTCTAGCACAGATACGCAGTATTTT | CASSLEPDRSSTDTQYF
TRBJ2-2 | many | NA | TRBV7-9 | TGTGCCAGCAGCTCCACGGGGGCGAACACCGGGGAGCTGTTTTTT | CASSSTGANTGELFF
TRBJ2-1 | NA | NA | TRBV6-5 | TGTGCCAGCAGTTACTCGAGGCGGGGGCAGTACAATGAGCAGTTCTTC | CASSYSRRGQYNEQFF
TRBJ2-1 | few | TRBD1 | TRBV28 | TGTGCCAGCAGTTTTAGGGACAGGAGGGCCAATGAGCGGTTCTTC | CASSFRDRRANERFF
TRBJ1-2 | many | TRBD1 | TRBV5-1 | TGCGCCAGCAGCCTGGACGGACAGGGAGCTTATGGCTACACCTTC | CASSLDGQGAYGYTF
TRBJ2-7 | NA | TRBD1 | TRBV29-1 | TGCAGCGTTGAGGGGACAGGAGCCTACGAGCAGTACTTC | CSVEGTGAYEQYF
TRBJ2-5 | few | TRBD1 | TRBV3-1 | TGTGCCAGCGGACAGGGGAGAGAGACCCAGTACTTC | CASGQGRETQYF
TRBJ2-7 | many | NA | TRBV12-3/TRBV12-4 | TGTGCCAGCAGTTCCTCTCTGCCTACACAGGGCTTCTTATACGAGCAGTACTTC | CASSSSLPTQGFLYEQYF
TRBJ2-1 | NA | NA | TRBV10-2 | TGCGCCAGCAGTGATACCAGGGGAAATGAGCAGTTCTTC | CASSDTRGNEQFF
TRBJ2-3 | NA | NA | TRBV29-1 | TGCAGCGTTGCGGGCACAGATACGCAGTATTTT | CSVAGTDTQYF
TRBJ1-6 | many | NA | TRBV12-3/TRBV12-4 | TGTGCCAGCAGTTTCGGGGTGAGCAATTCACCCCTCCACTTT | CASSFGVSNSPLHF
TRBJ2-2 | few | NA | TRBV5-1 | TGCGCCAGCAGCTTGTATGTGACCGGGGAGCTGTTTTTT | CASSLYVTGELFF
TRBJ2-7 | many | TRBD1 | TRBV28 | TGTGCCAGCAGGCGGACAGGGGGCTACGAGCAGTACTTC | CASRRTGGYEQYF
TRBJ2-2 | many | NA | TRBV11-2 | TGTGCCAGCAGTCTGACAGACACCGGGGAGCTGTTTTTT | CASSLTDTGELFF
TRBJ2-7 | many | TRBD2 | TRBV6-1 | TGTGCCAGCAGAATCACCGGGACTAGCGGGTCCTACGAGCAGTACTTC | CASRITGTSGSYEQYF
TRBJ1-4 | many | TRBD1 | TRBV20-1 | TGCAGTGCTAGGGAAACAGGGGGCGCTAGGGAAAAACTGTTTTTT | CSARETGGAREKLFF
TRBJ2-7 | few | NA | TRBV15 | TGTGCCACCAGCAGGGACAAGAGCTCCTACGAGCAGTACTTC | CATSRDKSSYEQYF
TRBJ1-1 | NA | NA | TRBV7-6 | TGTGCCAGCAGCTTACAGGCCCTAGGCGCTGAAGCTTTCTTT | CASSLQALGAEAFF
TRBJ1-5 | NA | TRBD1 | TRBV6-2/TRBV6-3 | TGTGCCAGCAGTCACAGGGGGCCTCGCAATCAGCCCCAGCATTTT | CASSHRGPRNQPQHF
TRBJ1-1 | many | NA | TRBV20-1 | TGCAGTGCTAGACAGGGTAGATCAGACACTGAAGCTTTCTTT | CSARQGRSDTEAFF
TRBJ2-3 | many | NA | TRBV7-2 | TGTGCCAGCAGGACTACCAGGAAGCCAGATACGCAGTATTTT | CASRTTRKPDTQYF
TRBJ2-4 | NA | NA | TRBV10-2 | TGCGCCAGCAGGAGGGACCCACAAAACGCCAAAAACATTCAGTACTTC | CASRRDPQNAKNIQYF